This entry describes one T cell receptor beta chain. Its antigen is undetermined. V was clipped by 4 bases and J by 8 bases, with 24 bases between them. CDR1 SGHNT and CDR2 YYREEE come from the germline V gene (reference sequence). This CDR3 contains 16 residues. The data stem from a study of cytomegalovirus exposure and HLA in healthy donors. Study-wide results and limits: Using a false discovery rate of 0.05, a later analysis showed that approximately 17,000 TCR beta sequences were associated with HLA alleles. Listed as cytomegalovirus-associated were about 160 TCR beta chains. The likely explanation for a cluster of highly shared sequence variants was sequencing artifact.

The PCR used 60 Vbeta and 13 Jbeta primers. Sequenced by immunoSEQ multiplex PCR; TCRdb stores in-frame clones only, minus some. This sample has roughly 140,000 clones, with 75% to 80% found just once. Sequencing was carried out using PBMCs. The source of this sequence is a male donor in good health and CMV-seronegative. This chain uses TRBV5-4 with TRBJ1-2; TRBD1 is a possible D gene (5 bases). CDR3 loop: CASSAGTDPLISGYTF. In DNA form, the CDR3 reads TGTGCCAGCAGCGCGGGGACGGACCCACTTATCTCCGGCTACACCTTC.